These 10 T cell receptor beta chains originate from one sample sequenced in a study of CD8 T cells in Susac syndrome. RNA amounts of roughly 0.45 to 1 ug underwent reverse transcription with random hexamers. TCRdb itself ran the immunoSEQ multiplex PCR reads through MiXCR, one entry per CDR3 protein. The data contain 100,000 to 150,000 distinct CDR3 sequences, around 96% of them singletons. The sequenced sample was CD8+ T cells from PBMCs. Source of these receptors: a human donor with Susac syndrome.

J is TRBJ1-4 and V is TRBV19; no clear D gene. Per the germline V gene, CDR1 is LNHDA and CDR2 is SQIVND (reference sequence). The CDR3 is 12 residues long. The V gene lost 6 bases and the J gene lost 5 bases, with 7 bases spanning the gap. CDR3: CASRSWNEKLFF. CDR3 nucleotide sequence: TGTGCCAGTAGGAGCTGGAATGAAAAACTGTTTTTT.

This chain's CDR3 is CATDSQLSNQPQHF. CDR3 nucleotide sequence: TGTGCCACTGATTCGCAGTTAAGCAATCAGCCCCAGCATTTT. This chain links TRBV7-9 with TRBJ1-5; unclear D gene. This CDR3 spans 14 amino acids. Trimming took off 10 bases at V and 1 base at J, with 14 bases between the two ends. CDR1 is SEHNR, CDR2 FQNEAQ, per germline (reference sequence).

In nucleotides, the CDR3 is TGTGCCAGCAGCTCCCGACCCTACACAGATACGCAGTATTTT. Its protein is CASSSRPYTDTQYF. The V and J genes are TRBV13 and TRBJ2-3; D gene unclear. The ends were cut back, 4 bases at V and 2 bases at J, with 10 bases in the middle. The CDR3 sequence is 14 residues long. CDR1 is PRHDT, CDR2 FYEKMQ, per germline (reference sequence).

J is TRBJ1-1 and V is TRBV12-3 or TRBV12-4; TRBD1 might be the D (6 bases). The CDR3 contains 14 residues. V was cut by 4 bases and J by 6 bases, with 15 bases left in between. As DNA, the CDR3 is TGTGCCAGCAGTTCCAGGGGTCTAGGGCCTGAAGCTTTCTTT. It is translated as CASSSRGLGPEAFF.

The chain is built from TRBV5-6 and TRBJ2-1, with TRBD2 identical over 12 bases. V shed 4 bases, J shed 4 bases, and the junction held 6 bases outside the gene matches. The germline CDR1 and CDR2 sequences are SGHDT and YYEEEE. This CDR3 has 16 amino acids. The chain's CDR3 is CASSGGLAGPYNEQFF. The CDR3 region has the DNA TGTGCCAGCAGCGGCGGACTAGCGGGACCTTACAATGAGCAGTTCTTC.

The chain is built from TRBV5-6 and TRBJ1-4; D is undetermined. The V and J ends lost 2 bases and 7 bases respectively, with 12 bases between them. The CDR3 is 14 amino acids. Germline CDR1 is SGHDT and CDR2 is YYEEEE. The chain's CDR3 is CASSFNGQGEKLFF. CDR3 in DNA: TGTGCCAGCAGCTTCAATGGGCAAGGTGAAAAACTGTTTTTT.

This chain joins TRBV6-5 and TRBJ1-1; 12 bases are a match to TRBD1. Germline loops: CDR1 MNHEY, CDR2 SVGAGI. V gave up 8 bases and J gave up 8 bases; unmatched junction bases: 6. CDR3 length: 13 amino acids. The CDR3 reads CASGTGGWGEAFF. CDR3 nucleotides: TGTGCCAGCGGGACAGGGGGCTGGGGAGAAGCTTTCTTT.

The gene calls are TRBV3-1 and TRBJ2-5, with D unclear. Germline assignment: CDR1 LGHDT and CDR2 YNNKEL (reference sequence). The V end lost 7 bases, the J end lost 1 base, and 13 bases lay between the germline ends. The CDR3 is 14 amino acids. This CDR3 is CASTQARFQETQYF. CDR3 sequence (DNA): TGTGCCAGCACTCAGGCCCGATTCCAAGAGACCCAGTACTTC.

The chain combines TRBV9 with TRBJ1-1, with no clear D. Germline loops: CDR1 SGDLS, CDR2 YYNGEE. V lost 4 bases, J lost 1 base, and 8 bases lay in between. There are 13 residues in the CDR3. CDR3 sequence reads: CASSPAWNTEAFF. Written as DNA, the CDR3 is TGTGCCAGCAGCCCGGCTTGGAACACTGAAGCTTTCTTT.

This clonotype was found a few times. The gene calls are TRBV12-3 or TRBV12-4 and TRBJ1-2; D is unresolved. The ends were cut back, 5 bases at V and 8 bases at J, with 9 bases in the middle. There are 11 residues in the CDR3. The CDR3 region is CASSPSVGYTF. Written as DNA, the CDR3 is TGTGCCAGCAGTCCCTCGGTCGGCTACACCTTC.